The next 5 T cell receptor beta chains were all read from a single sample in a study of shared T cell receptors in the human thymus. Produced via immunoSEQ multiplex PCR; TCRdb's table is partial and in-frame only. The table records some 760,000 clones, approximately 83% of them present only once. These data also formed part of another study, on human thymus T cells.

The source material was thymocytes. The source is a girl less than two years old with a congenital heart defect.

The chain recombines TRBV4-1 with TRBJ2-1; TRBD2 matches 8 bases. CDR1 and CDR2 (germline): MGHRA, YSYEKL. The CDR3 extends over 19 amino acids. V shed 4 bases, J shed 0 bases, and the junction held 14 bases outside the gene matches. The CDR3 is CASSPLTSGGLSSYNEQFF. DNA of the CDR3: TGCGCCAGCAGCCCGCTAACCAGCGGGGGCCTTAGCTCCTACAATGAGCAGTTCTTC.

The genes are TRBV6-1 and TRBJ1-2, with 9 bases fitting TRBD1. Trimming removed 2 bases from V and 6 bases from J; junction bases left unmatched: 7. Looked up from germline, CDR1 is MNHNS and CDR2 is SASEGT. The CDR3 contains 15 residues. Here the CDR3 reads CASSEMWDRVDGYTF. As DNA, the CDR3 is TGTGCCAGCAGTGAAATGTGGGACAGGGTGGATGGCTACACCTTC.

This clone is a singleton in its sample. The chain is built from TRBV6-6 and TRBJ1-1; D unclear. The CDR3 loop spans 14 amino acids. The germline V gene has CDR1 MNHNY and CDR2 SVGAGI (reference sequence). V was cut by 2 bases and J by 3 bases, with 10 bases left in between. CDR3 amino acids: CASSYPPRDTEAFF. The CDR3, as DNA: TGTGCCAGCAGTTACCCCCCACGGGACACTGAAGCTTTCTTT.

The rearrangement links TRBV7-8 to TRBJ1-5; 7 nucleotides align to TRBD1. This CDR3 comprises 18 residues. The ends lost 1 base at V and 0 bases at J; junction bases unmatched: 9. Germline lookup yields CDR1 SGHVS and CDR2 FQNEAQ. In DNA, the CDR3 is TGTGCCAGCAGCTTAGGGGACAGCCTACATTATAGCAATCAGCCCCAGCATTTT. This translates into CASSLGDSLHYSNQPQHF.

The chain combines TRBV5-1 with TRBJ2-2; a possible D gene is TRBD1 (8 bases). Trimming shortened V by 4 bases and J by 6 bases, and 16 bases separated the two germline ends. The germline gives CDR1 SGHRS, CDR2 YFSETQ. CDR3 length: 15 amino acids. In DNA, the CDR3 is TGCGCCAGCAGCCCGGGGGGCAGGGGGCCCGGGGAGCTGTTTTTT. Translating it yields CASSPGGRGPGELFF. The full variable domain, with the rest looked up from reference TRBV5-1 and TRBJ2-2, is KAGVTQTPRYLIKTRGQQVTLSCSPISGHRSVSWYQQTPGQGLQFLFEYFSETQRNKGNFPGRFSGRQFSNSRSEMNVSTLELGDSALYLCASSPGGRGPGELFFGEGSRLTVL.